This is a list of T cell receptor beta chains from one sample in a study of blood T cells in healthy people across ages. MiXCR was run by TCRdb on the 5' RACE reads, yielding one entry per CDR3 protein. The sample yields about 830,000 distinct CDR3 sequences, nearly 60% seen once. Sequencing used blood. These receptor sequences come from a man between 25 and 39 years old in good health. The CDR3 runs from the conserved cysteine through the conserved F or W. The order of the fields is clone size, V gene, D gene, J gene, CDR3 DNA, CDR3 protein. The D gene is left open where the match is weak. Rows may omit the clone size; those that give it use once, few, many or a size class.

size: .
V: TRBV9
D: .
J: TRBJ2-7
DNA: TGTGCCAGCAGCGCAACACCGGACGAGCAGTACTTC
CDR3: CASSATPDEQYF

size: .
V: TRBV4-1
D: TRBD2
J: TRBJ2-7
DNA: TGCGCCAGCAGCTTACTAGCGGCCCACGAGCAGTACTTC
CDR3: CASSLLAAHEQYF

size: .
V: TRBV7-2
D: .
J: TRBJ1-2
DNA: TGTGCCAGCAGCCCCAGGGATCCGATGGTTTATGGCTACACCTTC
CDR3: CASSPRDPMVYGYTF

size: .
V: TRBV7-9
D: .
J: TRBJ1-1
DNA: TGTGCCAGCAGCTCCCTGAACGGGGCGGTGAACACTGAAGCTTTCTTT
CDR3: CASSSLNGAVNTEAFF

size: many
V: TRBV28
D: .
J: TRBJ2-1
DNA: TGTGCCAGCAAGGGTCCAGATAGGGGGGTTAGAAGTGAGCAGTTCTTC
CDR3: CASKGPDRGVRSEQFF

size: few
V: TRBV10-3
D: .
J: TRBJ1-2
DNA: TGTGCCATCAGTGATATTGGTCGGGACTACACCTTC
CDR3: CAISDIGRDYTF

size: .
V: TRBV4-3
D: .
J: TRBJ2-1
DNA: TGCGCCAGCAGCCAAGGACTCCGACCAGCAATCGGCAATGAGCAGTTCTTC
CDR3: CASSQGLRPAIGNEQFF

size: .
V: TRBV11-2
D: TRBD2
J: TRBJ2-1
DNA: TGTGCCAGCAGCTTAAAGTACGCGGGTGCGAGACTAGCGGTTAGCTCCTACAATGAGCAGTTCTTC
CDR3: CASSLKYAGARLAVSSYNEQFF

size: .
V: TRBV9
D: TRBD1
J: TRBJ2-1
DNA: TGTGCCAGCAGCGTCGGACAGGGGACGTACAATGAGCAGTTCTTC
CDR3: CASSVGQGTYNEQFF

size: .
V: TRBV5-1
D: .
J: TRBJ1-4
DNA: TGCGCCAGCAGGGAGGGTACCCGGGAAAAACTGTTTTTT
CDR3: CASREGTREKLFF

size: .
V: TRBV20-1
D: TRBD1
J: TRBJ2-5
DNA: TGCAGTGCTATCACAGGGGGGCAAGAGACCCAGTACTTC
CDR3: CSAITGGQETQYF

size: .
V: TRBV7-9
D: TRBD1
J: TRBJ1-2
DNA: TGTGCCAGCAGCAACGCAGGGGGCGATGGCTACACCTTC
CDR3: CASSNAGGDGYTF

size: once
V: TRBV18
D: TRBD1
J: TRBJ1-6
DNA: TGTGCCAGCTCACCGCAGGGACAGGGGAGGCCACCCCTCCACTTT
CDR3: CASSPQGQGRPPLHF

size: .
V: TRBV10-2
D: .
J: TRBJ2-7
DNA: TGCGCCAGCATGAGACAGGATTTCCACGAGCAGTACTTC
CDR3: CASMRQDFHEQYF

size: .
V: TRBV4-2
D: .
J: TRBJ1-1
DNA: TGTGCCAGCAGCCAAGATGCGAGGGGTGGCACTGAAGCTTTCTTT
CDR3: CASSQDARGGTEAFF

size: .
V: TRBV4-1
D: TRBD1
J: TRBJ2-7
DNA: TGCGCCAGCAGTTGGGGACAGGGGGTCTCCTACGAGCAGTACTTC
CDR3: CASSWGQGVSYEQYF

size: .
V: TRBV7-2
D: .
J: TRBJ2-4
DNA: TGTGCCAGCAGCTTCCGACAGCTAGCCAAAAACATTCAGTACTTC
CDR3: CASSFRQLAKNIQYF

size: many
V: TRBV10-3
D: .
J: TRBJ1-2
DNA: TGTGCCATCACCCCCCAGGGTACAGCTGGCTACACCTTC
CDR3: CAITPQGTAGYTF

size: .
V: TRBV7-3
D: .
J: TRBJ2-1
DNA: TGTGCCAGCAGCTTAGCCCAAGTAGGTGAGCAGTTCTTC
CDR3: CASSLAQVGEQFF

size: .
V: TRBV29-1
D: .
J: TRBJ1-2
DNA: TGCAGCGTTGAGTATTCAGGGTCGGTGGGTGGCTACACCTTC
CDR3: CSVEYSGSVGGYTF

size: .
V: TRBV4-1
D: .
J: TRBJ1-5
DNA: TGCGCCAGCAGCCAGGGAACAATGCAGCCCCAGCATTTT
CDR3: CASSQGTMQPQHF

size: .
V: TRBV7-2
D: .
J: TRBJ2-4
DNA: TGTGCCAGCACCCCTGGGGCTACCAAAAACATTCAGTACTTC
CDR3: CASTPGATKNIQYF

size: .
V: TRBV14
D: TRBD2
J: TRBJ2-3
DNA: TGTGCCAGCAGCCAAGATATAAGAGTGACTAGCGGGATGATAGATACGCAGTATTTT
CDR3: CASSQDIRVTSGMIDTQYF

size: .
V: TRBV25-1
D: .
J: TRBJ1-1
DNA: TGTGCCAGCAGTGAAGGGAGGGTCTCGGGACCAATGAACACTGAAGCTTTCTTT
CDR3: CASSEGRVSGPMNTEAFF

size: .
V: TRBV6-5
D: TRBD1
J: TRBJ2-5
DNA: TGTGCCAGCAGGCCGAATTACAGGGGGCGCGGGCAGTACTTC
CDR3: CASRPNYRGRGQYF

size: .
V: TRBV3-1
D: .
J: TRBJ1-2
DNA: TGTGCCAGCAGCCCAACGTCGACGTCACAAGGGGATGGCTACACCTTC
CDR3: CASSPTSTSQGDGYTF

size: .
V: TRBV9
D: .
J: TRBJ1-2
DNA: TGTGCCAGCAGCGTAGATGAGGTATCCAACTATGGCTACACCTTC
CDR3: CASSVDEVSNYGYTF

size: few
V: TRBV7-9
D: .
J: TRBJ2-2
DNA: TGTGCCAGCAGAGGACAGTCCGGGGAGCTGTTTTTT
CDR3: CASRGQSGELFF